These T cell receptor beta chains were read from a single sample in a study of T cell responses to AZD1222 COVID-19 vaccine. TCRdb keeps only in-frame clones here, not all; method: immunoSEQ multiplex PCR. The table has over 130,000 clones, roughly 90% seen once. The material sequenced was peripheral blood, taken 28 days after the second AZD1222 dose. Source of these receptors: an adult who received the AZD1222 COVID-19 vaccine. CDR3s include the opening cysteine and the closing phenylalanine or tryptophan. A D gene is named only where the DNA matches it firmly. For some rows the clone size is stated as once, few or many, or as a class when expanded; others skip it.

CDR3aa,CDR3nt,j_gene,v_gene,d_gene,abundance
CASSLALAGGSYTDTQYF,TGCGCCAGCAGCTTGGCACTAGCGGGGGGCTCCTACACAGATACGCAGTATTTT,TRBJ2-3,TRBV5-1,TRBD2,once
CASSSGLAGAFNEQFF,TGTGCCAGCAGCTCGGGACTAGCGGGAGCCTTTAATGAGCAGTTCTTC,TRBJ2-1,TRBV7-7,TRBD2,.
CASRRTGRDEKLFF,TGTGCCAGCAGGAGGACAGGGAGGGATGAAAAACTGTTTTTT,TRBJ1-4,TRBV14,TRBD1,.
CASSLATGQPQHF,TGTGCCAGCAGCTTGGCCACGGGCCAGCCCCAGCATTTT,TRBJ1-5,TRBV5-6,.,.
CARSWDRGREKLFF,TGTGCCAGAAGCTGGGACAGGGGTCGAGAAAAACTGTTTTTT,TRBJ1-4,TRBV5-3,TRBD1,.
CASSRRGSGANVLTF,TGCGCCAGCAGCCGCAGGGGATCTGGGGCCAACGTCCTGACTTTC,TRBJ2-6,TRBV4-3,.,.
CASRLQGASGANVLTF,TGTGCCAGCAGGTTACAGGGGGCTTCGGGGGCCAACGTCCTGACTTTC,TRBJ2-6,TRBV27,TRBD1,.
CASSLGLQGGQAFF,TGTGCCAGCAGCTTGGGGCTACAGGGCGGACAAGCTTTCTTT,TRBJ1-1,TRBV7-6,.,.
CASSTRTVDAYEQYF,TGTGCCAGCAGCACACGGACAGTGGATGCTTACGAGCAGTACTTC,TRBJ2-7,TRBV21-1,.,.
CASSQAWGSSQPQHF,TGCGCCAGCAGCCAAGCCTGGGGGTCGAGTCAGCCCCAGCATTTT,TRBJ1-5,TRBV4-3,.,once
CASSQNTLEDGYTF,TGTGCCAGTAGCCAAAATACTCTGGAGGATGGCTACACCTTC,TRBJ1-2,TRBV19,.,.
CASSSSGGWDTEAFF,TGTGCCAGCAGCTCTTCAGGGGGCTGGGACACTGAAGCTTTCTTT,TRBJ1-1,TRBV7-2,TRBD1,.
CASSEFGTTREFF,TGTGCCAGCAGTGAATTTGGTACGACTCGAGAGTTCTTC,TRBJ2-1,TRBV25-1,.,.
CASWDRGGPQHF,TGTGCCAGCTGGGACAGGGGCGGGCCCCAGCATTTT,TRBJ1-5,TRBV19,TRBD1,.
CASSSQGYDTEAFF,TGTGCCAGCAGCTCTCAGGGCTATGACACTGAAGCTTTCTTT,TRBJ1-1,TRBV4-2,.,.
CASSLVASSEAFF,TGCGCCAGCAGCTTGGTGGCCTCTTCTGAAGCTTTCTTT,TRBJ1-1,TRBV5-1,.,.
CSVRGGQGYAKQMVGDGYTF,TGCAGCGTCAGGGGGGGACAGGGGTATGCCAAACAGATGGTTGGAGATGGCTACACCTTC,TRBJ1-2,TRBV29-1,TRBD1,.
CASSVAVGGPREKLFF,TGTGCCAGCAGCGTAGCGGTGGGGGGACCCCGGGAAAAACTGTTTTTT,TRBJ1-4,TRBV9,.,.
CASSFPTDAETQYF,TGTGCCAGCAGTTTTCCGACTGACGCAGAGACCCAGTACTTC,TRBJ2-5,TRBV28,.,.
CASSPRSGGLMKDTQYF,TGTGCCAGCAGCCCCCGCTCGGGCGGACTTATGAAAGATACGCAGTATTTT,TRBJ2-3,TRBV7-9,.,.
CASSLDASKNTGELFF,TGTGCCAGCAGCTTAGACGCCAGCAAGAACACCGGGGAGCTGTTTTTT,TRBJ2-2,TRBV7-3,.,once
CASSPTGPGEAPNEQFF,TGTGCCAGCTCACCGACCGGGCCAGGAGAGGCCCCCAATGAGCAGTTCTTC,TRBJ2-1,TRBV18,.,.
CATSRDRGGSYEQYF,TGTGCCACCAGCAGGGACAGGGGCGGCAGCTACGAGCAGTACTTC,TRBJ2-7,TRBV15,TRBD1,few
CASSPGLNTEAFF,TGTGCCAGCAGTCCCGGCTTGAACACTGAAGCTTTCTTT,TRBJ1-1,TRBV27,.,.
CASSLGASANYEQYF,TGTGCCAGCAGCTTAGGTGCCAGTGCAAACTACGAGCAGTACTTC,TRBJ2-7,TRBV13,.,once
CASSERGAETQYF,TGTGCCAGCAGTGAACGGGGGGCAGAGACCCAGTACTTC,TRBJ2-5,TRBV2,.,.
CASLGANYRGRQPQHF,TGTGCCAGCCTTGGGGCGAATTACAGGGGACGTCAGCCCCAGCATTTT,TRBJ1-5,TRBV13,TRBD1,once
CASSMGPASNEQFF,TGTGCCAGTAGTATGGGACCGGCGAGCAATGAGCAGTTCTTC,TRBJ2-1,TRBV19,.,.
CATSSSGTRNEQFF,TGTGCCACCAGTTCCTCCGGGACGCGGAATGAGCAGTTCTTC,TRBJ2-1,TRBV24-1,.,.